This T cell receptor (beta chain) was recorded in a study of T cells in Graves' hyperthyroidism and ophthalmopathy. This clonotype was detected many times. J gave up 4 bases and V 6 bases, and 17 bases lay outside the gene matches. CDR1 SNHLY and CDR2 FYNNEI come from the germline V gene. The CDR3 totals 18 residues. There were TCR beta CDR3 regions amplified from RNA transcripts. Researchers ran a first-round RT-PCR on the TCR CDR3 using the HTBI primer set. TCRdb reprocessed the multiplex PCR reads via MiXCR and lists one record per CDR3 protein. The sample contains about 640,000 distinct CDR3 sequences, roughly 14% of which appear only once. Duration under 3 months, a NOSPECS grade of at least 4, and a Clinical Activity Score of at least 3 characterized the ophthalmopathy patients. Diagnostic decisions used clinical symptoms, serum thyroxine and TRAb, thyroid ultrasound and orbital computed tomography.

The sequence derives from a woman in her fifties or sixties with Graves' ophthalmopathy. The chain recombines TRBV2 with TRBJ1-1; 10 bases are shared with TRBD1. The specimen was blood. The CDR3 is CASSPRQGAWGRATEAFF. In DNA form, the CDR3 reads TGTGCCAGCAGCCCCAGACAGGGGGCTTGGGGACGTGCCACTGAAGCTTTCTTT.